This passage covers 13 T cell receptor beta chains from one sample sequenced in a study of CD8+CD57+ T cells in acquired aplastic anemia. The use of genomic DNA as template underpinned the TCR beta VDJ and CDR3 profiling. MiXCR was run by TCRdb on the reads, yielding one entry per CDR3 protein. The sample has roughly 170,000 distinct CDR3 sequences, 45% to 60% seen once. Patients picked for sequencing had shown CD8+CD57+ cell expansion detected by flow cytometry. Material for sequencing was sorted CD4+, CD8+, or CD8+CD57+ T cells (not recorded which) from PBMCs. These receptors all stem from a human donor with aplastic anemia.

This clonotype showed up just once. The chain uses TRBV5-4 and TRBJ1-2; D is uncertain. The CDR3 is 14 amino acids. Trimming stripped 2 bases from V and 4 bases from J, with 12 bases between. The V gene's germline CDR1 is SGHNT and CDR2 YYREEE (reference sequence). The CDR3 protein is CASSFSGSSYGYTF. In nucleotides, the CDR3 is TGTGCCAGCAGCTTTTCAGGAAGCTCCTATGGCTACACCTTC.

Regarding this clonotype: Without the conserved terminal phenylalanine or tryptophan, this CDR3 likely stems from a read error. CDR3 in DNA: TGTGCCACCAGACGGGGGAGTTCACCCCTCCACCTT. Amino acids: CATRRGSSPLHL. The genes are TRBV6-1 and TRBJ1-6, with TRBD1 as a possible D gene (5 bases). CDR3 length: 12 residues. CDR1 and CDR2 (germline): MNHNS, SASEGT. Trimming stripped 10 bases from V and 9 bases from J, with 13 bases between.

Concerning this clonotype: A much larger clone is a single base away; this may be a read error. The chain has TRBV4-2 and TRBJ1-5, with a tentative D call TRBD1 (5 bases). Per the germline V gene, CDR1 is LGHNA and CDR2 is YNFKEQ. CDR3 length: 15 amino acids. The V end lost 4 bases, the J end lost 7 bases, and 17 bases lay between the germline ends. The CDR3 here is CASSRERGFGQPQHF. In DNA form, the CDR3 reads TGTGCCAGCAGCCGAGAACGGGGGTTCGGCCAGCCCCAGCATTTT.

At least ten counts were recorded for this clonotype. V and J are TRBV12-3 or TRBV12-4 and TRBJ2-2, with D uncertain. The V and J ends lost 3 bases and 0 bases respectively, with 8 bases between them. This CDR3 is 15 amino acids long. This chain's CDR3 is CASSLRQTNTGELFF. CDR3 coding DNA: TGTGCCAGCAGTTTGAGGCAGACGAACACCGGGGAGCTGTTTTTT.

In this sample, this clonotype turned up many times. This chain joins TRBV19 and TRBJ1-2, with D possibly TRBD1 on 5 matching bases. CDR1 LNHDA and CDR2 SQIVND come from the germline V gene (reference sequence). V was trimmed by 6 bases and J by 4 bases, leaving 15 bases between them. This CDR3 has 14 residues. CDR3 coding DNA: TGTGCCAGTAGAACTCCCCAGGGACCCTATGGCTACACCTTC. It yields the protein CASRTPQGPYGYTF.

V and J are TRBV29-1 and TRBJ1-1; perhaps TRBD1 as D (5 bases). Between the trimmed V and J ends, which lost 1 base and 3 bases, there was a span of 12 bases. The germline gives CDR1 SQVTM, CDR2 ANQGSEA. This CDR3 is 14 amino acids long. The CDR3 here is CSVEVWEGHTEAFF. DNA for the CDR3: TGCAGCGTTGAAGTTTGGGAGGGGCACACTGAAGCTTTCTTT.

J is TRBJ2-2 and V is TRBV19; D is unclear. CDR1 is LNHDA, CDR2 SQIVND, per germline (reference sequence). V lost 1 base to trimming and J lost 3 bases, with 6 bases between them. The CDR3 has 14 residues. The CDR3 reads CASSIGRYTGELFF. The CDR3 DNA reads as TGTGCCAGTAGTATAGGCCGATACACCGGGGAGCTGTTTTTT. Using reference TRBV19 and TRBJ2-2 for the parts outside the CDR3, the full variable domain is DGGITQSPKYLFRKEGQNVTLSCEQNLNHDAMYWYRQDPGQGLRLIYYSQIVNDFQKGDIAEGYSVSREKKESFPLTVTSAQKNPTAFYLCASSIGRYTGELFFGEGSRLTVL.

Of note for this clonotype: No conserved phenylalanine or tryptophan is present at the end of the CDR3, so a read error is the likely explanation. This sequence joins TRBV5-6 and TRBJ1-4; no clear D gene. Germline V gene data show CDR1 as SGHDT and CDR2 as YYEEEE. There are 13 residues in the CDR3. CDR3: CASSLGLNENLFV. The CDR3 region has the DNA TGTGCCAGCAGCTTGGGTCTCAATGAAAATCTGTTTGTT.

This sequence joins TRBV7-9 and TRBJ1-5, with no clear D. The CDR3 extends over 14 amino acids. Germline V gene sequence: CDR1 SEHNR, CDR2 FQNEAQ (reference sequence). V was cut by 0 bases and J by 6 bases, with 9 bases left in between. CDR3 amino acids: CASSLANGGQPQHF. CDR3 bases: TGTGCCAGCAGCTTAGCCAATGGAGGTCAGCCCCAGCATTTT. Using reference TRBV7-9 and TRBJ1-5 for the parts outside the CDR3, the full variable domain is DTGVSQNPRHKITKRGQNVTFRCDPISEHNRLYWYRQTLGQGPEFLTYFQNEAQLEKSRLLSDRFSAERPKGSFSTLEIQRTEQGDSAMYLCASSLANGGQPQHFGDGTRLSIL.

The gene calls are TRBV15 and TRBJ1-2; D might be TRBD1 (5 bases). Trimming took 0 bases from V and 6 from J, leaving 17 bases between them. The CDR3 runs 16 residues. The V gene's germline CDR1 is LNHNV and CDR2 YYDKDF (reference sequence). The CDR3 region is CATSRDNTAQGHGYTF. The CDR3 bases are TGTGCCACCAGCAGAGATAATACTGCCCAGGGCCATGGCTACACCTTC.

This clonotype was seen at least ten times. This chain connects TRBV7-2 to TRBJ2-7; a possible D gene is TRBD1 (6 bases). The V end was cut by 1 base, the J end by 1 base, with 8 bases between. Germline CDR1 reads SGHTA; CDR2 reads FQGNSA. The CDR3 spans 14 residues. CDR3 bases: TGTGCCAGCAGCTTAGGGACAGATTCCTACGAGCAGTACTTC. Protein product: CASSLGTDSYEQYF. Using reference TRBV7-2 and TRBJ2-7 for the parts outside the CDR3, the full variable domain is GAGVSQSPSNKVTEKGKDVELRCDPISGHTALYWYRQSLGQGLEFLIYFQGNSAPDKSGLPSDRFSAERTGGSVSTLTIQRTQQEDSAVYLCASSLGTDSYEQYFGPGTRLTVT.

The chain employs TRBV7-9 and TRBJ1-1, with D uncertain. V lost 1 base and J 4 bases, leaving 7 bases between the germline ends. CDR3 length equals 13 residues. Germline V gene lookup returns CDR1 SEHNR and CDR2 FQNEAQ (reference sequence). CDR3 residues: CASSLGSTTEAFF. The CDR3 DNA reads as TGTGCCAGCAGCTTAGGGTCGACCACTGAAGCTTTCTTT.

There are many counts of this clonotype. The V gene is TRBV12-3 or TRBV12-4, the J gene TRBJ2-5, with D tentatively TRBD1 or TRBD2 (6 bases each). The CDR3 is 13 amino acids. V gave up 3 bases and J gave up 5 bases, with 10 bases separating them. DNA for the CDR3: TGTGCCAGCAGTTTTGGGGGGCGGGAGACCCAGTACTTC. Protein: CASSFGGRETQYF.